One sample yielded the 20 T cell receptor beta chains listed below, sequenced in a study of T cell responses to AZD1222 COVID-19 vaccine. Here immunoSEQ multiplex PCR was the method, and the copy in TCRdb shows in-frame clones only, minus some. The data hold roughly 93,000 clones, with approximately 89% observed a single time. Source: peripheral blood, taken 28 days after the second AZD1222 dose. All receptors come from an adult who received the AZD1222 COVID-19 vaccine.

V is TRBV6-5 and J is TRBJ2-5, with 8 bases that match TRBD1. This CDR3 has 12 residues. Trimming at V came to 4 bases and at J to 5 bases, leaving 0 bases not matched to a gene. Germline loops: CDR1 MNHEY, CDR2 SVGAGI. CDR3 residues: CASSWTGETQYF. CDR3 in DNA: TGTGCCAGCAGTTGGACAGGGGAGACCCAGTACTTC.

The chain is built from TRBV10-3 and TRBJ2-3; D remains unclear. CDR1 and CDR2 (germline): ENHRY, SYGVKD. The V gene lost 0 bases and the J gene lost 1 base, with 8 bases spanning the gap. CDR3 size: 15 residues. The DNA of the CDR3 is TGTGCCATCAGTGAGTCGGGCCAGCGCACAGATACGCAGTATTTT. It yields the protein CAISESGQRTDTQYF.

CDR3 bases: TGTGCCAGCACCACAACCAACGGGACATTTGCTGGCTACACCTTC. Protein product: CASTTTNGTFAGYTF. The chain uses TRBV7-9 and TRBJ1-2, with D possibly being TRBD1 (6 bases). This CDR3 is built from 15 residues. Germline loops: CDR1 SEHNR, CDR2 FQNEAQ (reference sequence). The V end was cut by 7 bases, the J end by 7 bases, with 22 bases between.

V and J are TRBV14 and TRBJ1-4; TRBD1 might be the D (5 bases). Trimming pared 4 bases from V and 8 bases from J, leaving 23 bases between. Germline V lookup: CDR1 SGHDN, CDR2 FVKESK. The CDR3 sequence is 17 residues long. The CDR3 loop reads CASSRATVKGLDEKLFF. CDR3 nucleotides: TGTGCCAGCAGCCGAGCTACAGTTAAGGGGCTGGACGAAAAACTGTTTTTT. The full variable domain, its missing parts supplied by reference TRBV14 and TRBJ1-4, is EAGVTQFPSHSVIEKGQTVTLRCDPISGHDNLYWYRRVMGKEIKFLLHFVKESKQDESGMPNNRFLAERTGGTYSTLKVQPAELEDSGVYFCASSRATVKGLDEKLFFGSGTQLSVL.

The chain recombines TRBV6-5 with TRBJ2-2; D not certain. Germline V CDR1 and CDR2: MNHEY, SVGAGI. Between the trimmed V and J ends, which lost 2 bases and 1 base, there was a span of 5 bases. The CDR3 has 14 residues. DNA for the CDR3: TGTGCCAGCAGTTACAGGGAGAACACCGGGGAGCTGTTTTTT. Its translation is CASSYRENTGELFF.

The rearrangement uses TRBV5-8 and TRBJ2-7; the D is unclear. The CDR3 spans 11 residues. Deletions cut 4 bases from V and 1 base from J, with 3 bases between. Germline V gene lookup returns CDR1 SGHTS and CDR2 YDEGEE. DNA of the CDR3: TGTGCCAGCAGCCAATCCTACGAGCAGTACTTC. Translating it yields CASSQSYEQYF.

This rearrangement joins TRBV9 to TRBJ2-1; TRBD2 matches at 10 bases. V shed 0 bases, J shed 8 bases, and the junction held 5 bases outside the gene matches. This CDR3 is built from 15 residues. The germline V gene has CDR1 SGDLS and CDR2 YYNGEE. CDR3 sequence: CASSVVSGGAHEQFF. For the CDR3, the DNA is TGTGCCAGCAGCGTAGTAAGCGGGGGGGCCCATGAGCAGTTCTTC.

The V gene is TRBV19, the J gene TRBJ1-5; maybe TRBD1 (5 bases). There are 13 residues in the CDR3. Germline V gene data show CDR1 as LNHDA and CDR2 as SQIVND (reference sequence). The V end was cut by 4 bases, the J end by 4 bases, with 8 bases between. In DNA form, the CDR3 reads TGTGCCAGTAGTACGACAGAGAATCAGCCCCAGCATTTT. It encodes CASSTTENQPQHF.

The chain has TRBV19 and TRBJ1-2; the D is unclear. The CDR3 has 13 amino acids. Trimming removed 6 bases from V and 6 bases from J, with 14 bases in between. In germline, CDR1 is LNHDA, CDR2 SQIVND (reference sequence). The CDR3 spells CASRLRERDGYTF. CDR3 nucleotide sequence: TGTGCCAGTAGGTTGCGCGAAAGGGATGGCTACACCTTC.

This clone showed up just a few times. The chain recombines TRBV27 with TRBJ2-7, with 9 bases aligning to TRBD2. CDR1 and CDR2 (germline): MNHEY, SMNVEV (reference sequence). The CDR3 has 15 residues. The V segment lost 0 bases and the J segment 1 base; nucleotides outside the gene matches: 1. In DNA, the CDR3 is TGTGCCAGCAGTTTATCTCTAGCGGGATCCTACGAGCAGTACTTC. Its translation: CASSLSLAGSYEQYF.

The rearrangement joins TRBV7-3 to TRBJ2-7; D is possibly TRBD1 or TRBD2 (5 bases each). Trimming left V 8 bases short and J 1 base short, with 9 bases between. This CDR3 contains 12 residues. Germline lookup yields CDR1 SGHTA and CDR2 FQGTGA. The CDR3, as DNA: TGTGCCAGCGGGGGTGTTTCCTACGAGCAGTACTTC. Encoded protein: CASGGVSYEQYF.

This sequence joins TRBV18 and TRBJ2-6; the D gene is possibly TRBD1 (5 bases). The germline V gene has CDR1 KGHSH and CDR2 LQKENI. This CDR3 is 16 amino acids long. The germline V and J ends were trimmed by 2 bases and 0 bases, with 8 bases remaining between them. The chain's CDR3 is CASSPGASSGANVLTF. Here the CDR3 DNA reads TGTGCCAGCTCACCAGGGGCAAGCTCTGGGGCCAACGTCCTGACTTTC.

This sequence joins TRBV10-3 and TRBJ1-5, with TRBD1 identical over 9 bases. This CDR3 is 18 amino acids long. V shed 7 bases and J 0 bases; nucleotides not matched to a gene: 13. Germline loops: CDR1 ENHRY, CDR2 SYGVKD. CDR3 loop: CAIIWGDRGKGSNQPQHF. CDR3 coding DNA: TGTGCCATCATCTGGGGCGACAGGGGGAAGGGTAGCAATCAGCCCCAGCATTTT.

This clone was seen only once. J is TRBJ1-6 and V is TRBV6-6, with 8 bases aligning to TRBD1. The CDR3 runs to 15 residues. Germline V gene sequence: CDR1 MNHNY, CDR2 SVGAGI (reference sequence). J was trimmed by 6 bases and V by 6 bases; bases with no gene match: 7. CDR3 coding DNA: TGTGCCAGCAGGGCGACAGGGGTCTTTAATTCACCCCTCCACTTT. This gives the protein CASRATGVFNSPLHF.

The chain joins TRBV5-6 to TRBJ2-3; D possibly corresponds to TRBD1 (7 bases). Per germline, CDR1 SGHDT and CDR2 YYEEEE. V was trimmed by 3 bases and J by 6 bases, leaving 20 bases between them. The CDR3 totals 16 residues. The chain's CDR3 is CASSSWVTGAGDTQYF. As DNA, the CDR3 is TGTGCCAGCAGCTCTTGGGTTACAGGGGCGGGGGATACGCAGTATTTT. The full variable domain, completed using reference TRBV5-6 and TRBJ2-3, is DAGVTQSPTHLIKTRGQQVTLRCSPKSGHDTVSWYQQALGQGPQFIFQYYEEEERQRGNFPDRFSGHQFPNYSSELNVNALLLGDSALYLCASSSWVTGAGDTQYFGPGTRLTVL.

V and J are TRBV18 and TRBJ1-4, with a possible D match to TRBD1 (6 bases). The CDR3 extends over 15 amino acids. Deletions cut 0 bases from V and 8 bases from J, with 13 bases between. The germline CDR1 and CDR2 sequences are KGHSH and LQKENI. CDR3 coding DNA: TGTGCCAGCTCACCACCTCACAGGGCCTACGAAAAACTGTTTTTT. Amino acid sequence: CASSPPHRAYEKLFF.

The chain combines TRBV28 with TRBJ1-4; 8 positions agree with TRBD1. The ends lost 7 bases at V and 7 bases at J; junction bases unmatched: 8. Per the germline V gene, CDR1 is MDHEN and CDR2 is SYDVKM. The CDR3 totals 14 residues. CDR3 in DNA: TGTGCCAGCAAATCAGGGGGCGGGGTTGAAAAACTGTTTTTT. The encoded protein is CASKSGGGVEKLFF.

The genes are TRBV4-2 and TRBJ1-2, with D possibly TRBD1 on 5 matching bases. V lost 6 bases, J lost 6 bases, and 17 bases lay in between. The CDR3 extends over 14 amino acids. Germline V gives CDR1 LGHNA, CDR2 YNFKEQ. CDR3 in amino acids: CASRPRGGADGYTF. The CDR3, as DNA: TGTGCCAGCAGGCCTAGAGGAGGGGCCGATGGCTACACCTTC.

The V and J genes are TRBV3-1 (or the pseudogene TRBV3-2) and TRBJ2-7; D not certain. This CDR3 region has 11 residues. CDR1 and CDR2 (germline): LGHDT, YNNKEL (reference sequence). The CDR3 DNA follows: TGTGCCAGCAGCCAAGACGACGAACAGTACGTC. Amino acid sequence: CASSQDDEQYV.

The DNA for the CDR3 is TGTGCCACCAGTCCTCCCAACGAAGAGACCCAGTACTTC. The encoded protein is CATSPPNEETQYF. The chain recombines TRBV24-1 with TRBJ2-5, with D unresolved. From germline, CDR1 is KGHDR and CDR2 SFDVKD. V was shortened by 6 bases and J by 3 bases, with 10 bases between the two germline ends. The CDR3 runs 13 residues.